Detailed here is one T cell receptor beta chain. Data came from immunoSEQ multiplex PCR; TCRdb stores just in-frame clones and leaves some out. The repertoire includes about 2,500 clones, around 70% of them detected once, and about 51% sits in the top ten. The sample is drawn from a study of T cell repertoires and HLA-DP antigens. After 15 days, CD4+ cells were restimulated 24 h with the same allogeneic DPB1. Retrovirally transduced HeLa cells with HLA-DPA1/DPB1, HLA-DM, invariant chain and CD80 served as stimulators. Average purity of the negatively selected CD4+ T cells was less than 98%. General study results and limits: Against one allele, clones undetected before culture averaged approximately 35%; against the other, under 65%.

The CDR3 is made up of 15 amino acids. Trimming stripped 5 bases from V and 0 bases from J, with 12 bases between. Per germline, CDR1 SGHTA and CDR2 FQGNSA. The sequence derives from a man aged 55 to 70 in good health and CMV-seronegative. The source material was CD137- CD4+ T cells from cultured PBMCs. This chain joins TRBV7-2 and TRBJ2-3; D gene ambiguous. The CDR3 region has the DNA TGTGCCAGCAGCCCCTCGGGTTTGAGCACAGATACGCAGTATTTT. Its translation is CASSPSGLSTDTQYF.